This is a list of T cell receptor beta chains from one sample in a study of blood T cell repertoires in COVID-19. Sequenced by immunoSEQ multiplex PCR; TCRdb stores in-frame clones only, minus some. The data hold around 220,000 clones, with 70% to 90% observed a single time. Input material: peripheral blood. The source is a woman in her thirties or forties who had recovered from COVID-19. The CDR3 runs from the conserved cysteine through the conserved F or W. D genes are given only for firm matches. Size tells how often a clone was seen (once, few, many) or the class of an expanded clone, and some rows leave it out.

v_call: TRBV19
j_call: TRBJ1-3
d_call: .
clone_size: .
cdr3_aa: CASSITPSGHIGNTIYF
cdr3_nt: TGTGCCAGTAGTATCACCCCATCTGGACATATTGGAAACACCATATATTTT

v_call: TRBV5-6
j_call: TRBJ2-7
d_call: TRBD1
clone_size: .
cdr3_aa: CASSTQGQGIGEQYF
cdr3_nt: TGTGCCAGCTCCACTCAGGGACAGGGTATCGGCGAGCAGTACTTC

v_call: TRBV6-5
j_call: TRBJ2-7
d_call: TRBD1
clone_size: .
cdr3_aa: CASSYSGQGVYEQYF
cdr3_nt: TGTGCCAGCAGTTACTCGGGGCAGGGGGTCTACGAGCAGTACTTC

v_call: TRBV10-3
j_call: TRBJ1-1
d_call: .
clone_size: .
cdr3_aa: CAISDGEVMNTEAFF
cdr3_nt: TGTGCCATCAGTGATGGGGAGGTCATGAACACTGAAGCTTTCTTT

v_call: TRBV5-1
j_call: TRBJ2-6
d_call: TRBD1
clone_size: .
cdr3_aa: CASSPPGQGRGGANVLTF
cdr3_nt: TGCGCCAGCTCCCCTCCGGGACAGGGGCGGGGGGGGGCCAACGTCCTGACTTTC

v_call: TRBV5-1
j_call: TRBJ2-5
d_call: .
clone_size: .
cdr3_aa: CASSLLGETQYF
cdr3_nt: TGCGCCAGCAGCCTCCTCGGGGAGACCCAGTACTTC

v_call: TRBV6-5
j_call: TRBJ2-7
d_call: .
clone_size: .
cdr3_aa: CASRDPGQSYEQYF
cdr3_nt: TGTGCCAGCAGGGATCCGGGACAAAGCTACGAGCAGTACTTC

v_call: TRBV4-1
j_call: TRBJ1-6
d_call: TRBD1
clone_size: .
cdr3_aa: CASSSTSTGGLNSPLHF
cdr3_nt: TGCGCCAGCAGCTCCACTTCTACAGGGGGCCTTAATTCACCCCTCCACTTT

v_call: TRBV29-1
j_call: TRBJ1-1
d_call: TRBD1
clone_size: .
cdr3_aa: CSVRQGPTIAFF
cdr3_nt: TGCAGCGTCCGACAGGGCCCCACCATAGCTTTCTTT

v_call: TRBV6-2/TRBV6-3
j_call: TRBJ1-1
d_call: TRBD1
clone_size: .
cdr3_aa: CASSSLTGGLNTEAFF
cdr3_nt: TGTGCCAGCAGCTCCCTGACAGGGGGCTTGAACACTGAAGCTTTCTTT

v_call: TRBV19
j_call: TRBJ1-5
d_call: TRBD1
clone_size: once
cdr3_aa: CASSIGTGGGNQPQHF
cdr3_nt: TGTGCCAGTAGTATAGGGACAGGGGGAGGCAATCAGCCCCAGCATTTT

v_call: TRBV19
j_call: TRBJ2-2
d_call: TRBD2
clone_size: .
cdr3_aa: CASSIVAGGPGNTGELFF
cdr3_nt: TGTGCCAGTAGTATAGTAGCGGGAGGGCCGGGGAACACCGGGGAGCTGTTTTTT

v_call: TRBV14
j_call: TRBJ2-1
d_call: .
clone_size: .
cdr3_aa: CASSQIPGLRGHEQFF
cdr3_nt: TGTGCCAGCAGCCAGATACCGGGACTCCGGGGCCATGAGCAGTTCTTC

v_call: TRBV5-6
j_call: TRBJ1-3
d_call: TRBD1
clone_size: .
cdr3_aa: CASSLVGGGNTIYF
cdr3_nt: TGTGCCAGCAGCTTGGTAGGGGGCGGAAACACCATATATTTT

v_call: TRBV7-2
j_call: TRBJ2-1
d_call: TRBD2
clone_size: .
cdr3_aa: CASSPTSGGASEQFF
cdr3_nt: TGTGCCAGCAGCCCGACTAGCGGGGGGGCCAGTGAGCAGTTCTTC

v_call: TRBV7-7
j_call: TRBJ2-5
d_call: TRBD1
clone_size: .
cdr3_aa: CASSSTGGYETQYF
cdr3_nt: TGTGCTAGCTCGTCCACAGGGGGTTACGAGACCCAGTACTTC

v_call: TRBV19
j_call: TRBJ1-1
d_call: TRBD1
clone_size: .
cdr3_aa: CASSATGVNTEAFF
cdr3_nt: TGTGCCAGTAGTGCGACAGGGGTGAACACTGAAGCTTTCTTT

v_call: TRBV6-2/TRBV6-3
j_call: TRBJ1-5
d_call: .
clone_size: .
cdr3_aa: CASSYFRGYSNQPQHF
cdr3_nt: TGTGCCAGCAGTTACTTCAGGGGTTATAGCAATCAGCCCCAGCATTTT

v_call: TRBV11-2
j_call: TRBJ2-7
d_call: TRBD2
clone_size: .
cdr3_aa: CASSLDWSSGSLPISYEQYF
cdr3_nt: TGTGCCAGCAGCTTAGACTGGTCTAGCGGATCATTACCGATATCCTACGAGCAGTACTTC

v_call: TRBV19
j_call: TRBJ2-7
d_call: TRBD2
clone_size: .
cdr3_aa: CASSTTGGQEQYF
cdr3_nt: TGTGCCAGTAGTACCACGGGAGGACAAGAGCAGTACTTC

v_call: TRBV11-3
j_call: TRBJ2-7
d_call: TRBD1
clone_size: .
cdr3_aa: CASSQMGTGTGSSYEQYF
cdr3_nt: TGTGCCAGCAGCCAGATGGGGACCGGGACAGGGTCCTCCTACGAGCAGTACTTC

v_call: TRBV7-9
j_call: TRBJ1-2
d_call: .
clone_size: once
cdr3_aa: CASSPDIYGYTF
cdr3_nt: TGTGCCAGCAGCCCTGACATCTATGGCTACACCTTC

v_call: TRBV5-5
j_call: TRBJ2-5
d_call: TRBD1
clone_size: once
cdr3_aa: CASSLNRGQETQYF
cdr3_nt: TGTGCCAGCAGCTTAAACAGGGGCCAAGAGACCCAGTACTTC

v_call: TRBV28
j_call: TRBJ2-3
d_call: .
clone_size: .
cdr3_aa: CASSFQLTDTQYF
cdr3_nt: TGTGCCAGCAGTTTCCAACTAACAGATACGCAGTATTTT

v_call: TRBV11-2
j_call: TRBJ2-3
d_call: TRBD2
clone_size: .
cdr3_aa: CASRRSGGSTDTQYF
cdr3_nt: TGTGCCAGCAGGCGTAGCGGGGGTAGCACAGATACGCAGTATTTT